The clone carrying this T cell receptor beta chain was counted only a few times. These data are taken from a study of T cell changes during pregnancy in multiple sclerosis. Assay: immunoSEQ multiplex PCR; the TCRdb copy retains only in-frame clones and omits some. The sample yields roughly 53,000 clones, under 95% seen once. V was pared by 3 bases and J by 4 bases, with 10 bases of the junction left unmatched. The CDR3 is 16 residues long. Germline loops: CDR1 SGDLS, CDR2 YYNGEE. The rearrangement uses TRBV9 and TRBJ1-2, with TRBD1 identical over 9 bases. This sequence originates from a female donor with multiple sclerosis, enrolled in a pregnancy study. The source material was CD8+ T cells from peripheral blood mononuclear cells, sampled before pregnancy. The CDR3 protein is CASSALLPGQGYGYTF. The CDR3 nucleotides are TGTGCCAGCAGCGCCCTCCTTCCGGGACAGGGCTATGGCTACACCTTC. The full variable domain, in which reference TRBV9 and TRBJ1-2 provide the parts outside the CDR3, is DSGVTQTPKHLITATGQRVTLRCSPRSGDLSVYWYQQSLDQGLQFLIQYYNGEERAKGNILERFSAQQFPDLHSELNLSSLELGDSALYFCASSALLPGQGYGYTFGSGTRLTVV.